One sample yielded the 10 T cell receptor beta chains listed below, sequenced in a study of blood T cell repertoires in COVID-19. Produced via immunoSEQ multiplex PCR; TCRdb's table is partial and in-frame only. The repertoire includes about 120,000 clones, about 79% of them detected once, and around 3.9% sits in the top ten. Sequenced: peripheral blood. Receptors were obtained from a woman older than 75 with acute or convalescent COVID-19.

Only a few counts were recorded for this clone. This chain uses TRBV11-2 with TRBJ1-2; 10 bases fit TRBD1. The CDR3 is 15 amino acids. V lost 4 bases and J lost 4; bases outside the gene matches: 6. Germline CDR1 SGHAT, CDR2 FQNNGV. The CDR3, as DNA: TGTGCCAGCAGCTCCGAAGGACAGGGGGGCTATGGCTACACCTTC. Protein: CASSSEGQGGYGYTF.

This clone was detected only once. The chain has TRBV5-1 and TRBJ2-5; TRBD1 aligns across 9 bases. The CDR3 length is 15 residues. J lost 9 bases, V lost 1 base, and 10 bases had no gene match. The germline V gene encodes CDR1 SGHRS and CDR2 YFSETQ. CDR3 loop: CASSLSGTGPLAQYF. In DNA form, the CDR3 reads TGCGCCAGCAGCTTGTCCGGGACAGGGCCCTTGGCCCAGTACTTC.

The rearrangement uses TRBV18 and TRBJ2-7; 7 bases align to TRBD1. CDR1 is KGHSH, CDR2 LQKENI, per germline. The J segment lost 5 bases and the V segment lost 3 bases, leaving 10 bases of the junction unmatched. The CDR3 consists of 15 residues. For the CDR3, the DNA is TGTGCCAGCTCACCGGCGAAGGGGGCTGTTAACGAGCAGTACTTC. Translating it yields CASSPAKGAVNEQYF.

The gene calls are TRBV18 and TRBJ1-6; D remains unclear. Per germline, CDR1 KGHSH and CDR2 LQKENI. This CDR3 has 14 amino acids. The germline V and J ends were trimmed by 3 bases and 10 bases, with 13 bases remaining between them. CDR3 loop: CASSPTGSESPLHF. The CDR3 DNA reads TGTGCCAGCTCACCGACGGGTTCGGAATCACCCCTCCACTTT.

This clone was observed once. The chain employs TRBV7-2 and TRBJ2-3; D unclear. The germline gives CDR1 SGHTA, CDR2 FQGNSA. The CDR3 covers 14 residues. V was trimmed by 3 bases and J by 0 bases, leaving 7 bases between them. DNA for the CDR3: TGTGCCAGCAGCTTCCGTCCTAGCACAGATACGCAGTATTTT. Protein product: CASSFRPSTDTQYF.

The gene calls are TRBV28 and TRBJ2-7; D is uncertain. V was cut by 6 bases and J by 4 bases, with 7 bases left in between. The CDR3 length is 11 residues. From germline, CDR1 is MDHEN and CDR2 SYDVKM. CDR3 sequence: CASSLRYEQYF. CDR3 nucleotide sequence: TGTGCCAGCAGCTTACGTTACGAGCAGTACTTC. The full variable domain, with the rest looked up from reference TRBV28 and TRBJ2-7, is DVKVTQSSRYLVKRTGEKVFLECVQDMDHENMFWYRQDPGLGLRLIYFSYDVKMKEKGDIPEGYSVSREKKERFSLILESASTNQTSMYLCASSLRYEQYFGPGTRLTVT.

The CDR3 sequence: CASSLGQGAEAFF. DNA for the CDR3: TGCGCCAGCAGCTTGGGACAGGGAGCTGAAGCTTTCTTT. The V gene is TRBV5-1, the J gene TRBJ1-1, with 7 bases matching TRBD1. Germline trimming cut 0 bases from V and 6 bases from J; bases unmatched to any gene: 2. From germline, CDR1 is SGHRS and CDR2 YFSETQ. This CDR3 has 13 residues.

The V call is TRBV30, the J call TRBJ2-7, with TRBD1 matching over 9 bases. Germline values: CDR1 GTSNPN, CDR2 SVGIG (reference sequence). The CDR3 length is 13 residues. V was clipped by 2 bases and J by 7 bases; unmatched bases: 6. The DNA of the CDR3 is TGTGCCTGGAGTTACAGGGGGCAGGGAGAGCAGTACTTC. It translates to CAWSYRGQGEQYF.

V is TRBV24-1 and J is TRBJ2-3; 11 positions match TRBD2. V trimming: 4 bases; J trimming: 2 bases; junction bases outside the gene matches: 4. The germline V gene has CDR1 KGHDR and CDR2 SFDVKD. The CDR3 spans 16 residues. Here the CDR3 reads CATSESTSGDTDTQYF. CDR3 in DNA: TGTGCCACCAGTGAATCGACTAGCGGGGACACAGATACGCAGTATTTT.

The chain uses TRBV5-8 and TRBJ2-7; 7 bases fit TRBD1. Losses at the gene ends were 0 bases for V and 6 bases for J; bases not matched to a gene: 9. The CDR3 runs 15 residues. CDR1 is SGHTS and CDR2 is YDEGEE in the germline V gene. DNA of the CDR3: TGTGCCAGCAGCTTGGTCCGGACAGGACCCTCCGAGCAGTACTTC. Its protein is CASSLVRTGPSEQYF.